Listed below are T cell receptor beta chains from one sample, sequenced in a study of T cell repertoires in cytomegalovirus infection. TCRdb ran MiXCR on the reads and lists one entry per CDR3 protein. The repertoire holds about 280,000 distinct CDR3 sequences, with 20% to 25% as singletons. For these receptors, no antigen is known. Sample: cultured PBMCs, taken from culture after CMV antigen stimulation. The receptors originated from a human donor in good health (CMV status not recorded). Some clones in this sample may be carry-over from other donors' samples. Both conserved end residues are part of each CDR3. A D gene is named only where the DNA matches it firmly. Size values are once, few and many counts, or a class for expanded clones, and some rows have none.

D	V	size	J	CDR3	DNA
NA	TRBV7-2	few	TRBJ2-5	CASRSGAEETQYF	TGTGCCAGCAGGTCGGGAGCTGAAGAGACCCAGTACTTC
NA	TRBV5-6	NA	TRBJ1-2	CASSWTANYGYTF	TGTGCCAGCAGCTGGACAGCTAACTATGGCTACACCTTC
NA	TRBV12-3/TRBV12-4	many	TRBJ1-2	CASTPKKGSYGYTF	TGTGCCAGCACCCCTAAGAAAGGGAGCTATGGCTACACCTTC
NA	TRBV6-1	NA	TRBJ2-3	CASLLSAAQYF	TGTGCCAGCTTATTGTCCGCCGCGCAGTATTTT
NA	TRBV12-3/TRBV12-4	few	TRBJ2-3	CASRSGTGLGGTDTQYF	TGTGCCAGCAGGTCCGGGACCGGACTCGGGGGCACAGATACGCAGTATTTT
NA	TRBV28	few	TRBJ2-3	CASIQAGRADTQYF	TGTGCCAGCATACAGGCAGGGCGCGCAGATACGCAGTATTTT
TRBD1	TRBV19	NA	TRBJ1-5	CASSQDRVGIQPQHF	TGTGCCAGTAGTCAGGACAGGGTCGGAATTCAGCCCCAGCATTTT
NA	TRBV7-2	many	TRBJ1-1	CASSLAARLNTEAFF	TGTGCCAGCAGCTTAGCCGCCAGGTTGAACACTGAAGCTTTCTTT
TRBD1	TRBV7-2	many	TRBJ1-5	CASSLEVYRGGNQPQHF	TGTGCCAGCAGCTTAGAGGTTTACAGGGGAGGCAATCAGCCCCAGCATTTT
TRBD1	TRBV4-2	few	TRBJ2-7	CASSHGTGSDEQYF	TGTGCCAGCAGCCACGGGACAGGGAGCGACGAGCAGTACTTC
NA	TRBV12-5	NA	TRBJ2-1	CASGLIPRRAGGLKGDNEQFF	TGTGCTAGTGGTTTGATCCCTCGACGGGCTGGGGGGCTGAAGGGTGACAATGAGCAGTTCTTC
NA	TRBV12-3/TRBV12-4	many	TRBJ1-1	CASRVQVNTEAFF	TGTGCCAGCAGAGTACAGGTTAACACTGAAGCTTTCTTT
TRBD1	TRBV20-1	NA	TRBJ1-5	CSASGQGAQPQHF	TGCAGTGCTAGTGGACAGGGGGCCCAGCCCCAGCATTTT
NA	TRBV12-3/TRBV12-4	many	TRBJ2-5	CASSLAPQETQYF	TGTGCCAGCAGTTTAGCTCCCCAAGAGACCCAGTACTTC
NA	TRBV3-1	NA	TRBJ2-7	CASSQGPTGIHEQYF	TGTGCCAGCAGCCAAGGCCCCACTGGGATCCACGAGCAGTACTTC
NA	TRBV24-1	NA	TRBJ2-1	CATSDLRSEQFF	TGTGCCACCAGTGATTTGCGTAGTGAGCAGTTCTTC
TRBD2	TRBV9	NA	TRBJ2-7	CASSVDSGSLEQYF	TGTGCCAGCAGCGTAGATAGCGGGAGTCTCGAGCAGTACTTC
TRBD1	TRBV7-8	many	TRBJ2-7	CASSLAAGGREQYF	TGTGCCAGCAGCTTAGCGGCAGGGGGCCGCGAGCAGTACTTC
NA	TRBV6-1	many	TRBJ1-3	CASSVRGLDTIYF	TGTGCCAGCAGTGTCAGGGGTTTGGACACCATATATTTT
NA	TRBV3-1	few	TRBJ2-3	CASSQGRDWTDTQYF	TGTGCCAGCAGCCAAGGTCGGGATTGGACAGATACGCAGTATTTT
NA	TRBV4-1	few	TRBJ2-1	CASSQLALVSYNEQFF	TGCGCCAGCAGCCAACTAGCGCTAGTATCCTACAATGAGCAGTTCTTC
NA	TRBV27	few	TRBJ2-1	CASRYNNEQFF	TGTGCCAGCAGGTACAACAATGAGCAGTTCTTC
TRBD2	TRBV4-2	NA	TRBJ2-1	CASSQLAGDYNEQFF	TGTGCCAGCAGCCAACTAGCGGGGGACTACAATGAGCAGTTCTTC
NA	TRBV7-2	many	TRBJ2-3	CASRQGASSTDTQYF	TGTGCCAGCAGACAGGGAGCTTCTAGCACAGATACGCAGTATTTT
TRBD1	TRBV6-8	NA	TRBJ2-4	CASSSGTAGLDIQYF	TGTGCCAGCAGTTCCGGGACAGCCGGTTTGGACATTCAGTACTTC
TRBD1	TRBV20-1	few	TRBJ2-5	CSARPQGAGETQYF	TGCAGTGCTAGACCTCAGGGGGCTGGAGAGACCCAGTACTTC
TRBD2	TRBV19	NA	TRBJ2-1	CASSIILKDLAGGPFF	TGTGCCAGTAGTATCATCCTAAAGGACCTAGCGGGAGGGCCCTTCTTC
TRBD2	TRBV6-8	NA	TRBJ2-1	CASRDLSGAGDNEQFF	TGTGCCAGCAGGGATCTTAGCGGGGCCGGGGACAATGAGCAGTTCTTC
TRBD2	TRBV5-1	NA	TRBJ2-1	CASSATGLGNEQFF	TGCGCCAGCAGCGCGACGGGACTAGGGAATGAGCAGTTCTTC
NA	TRBV7-9	many	TRBJ2-1	CASSFTDNEQFF	TGTGCCAGCAGCTTTACAGATAATGAGCAGTTCTTC
NA	TRBV20-1	NA	TRBJ2-3	CSARDVGFSTDTQYF	TGCAGTGCTAGAGATGTCGGTTTTAGCACAGATACGCAGTATTTT
TRBD1	TRBV7-3	NA	TRBJ2-1	CASSPDSTGFDEQFF	TGTGCCAGCAGCCCCGACTCGACAGGGTTCGATGAGCAGTTCTTC
NA	TRBV10-3	NA	TRBJ2-2	CAIAGHNTGELFF	TGTGCCATAGCGGGACACAACACCGGGGAGCTGTTTTTT
NA	TRBV20-1	NA	TRBJ1-3	CSAPRAGTTGNTIYF	TGCAGTGCCCCCAGGGCAGGGACGACTGGAAACACCATATATTTT
TRBD2	TRBV4-3	NA	TRBJ2-7	CASSQDPPIAGGKEQYF	TGCGCCAGCAGCCAAGACCCTCCCATAGCGGGAGGTAAAGAGCAGTACTTC
TRBD1	TRBV6-2/TRBV6-3	NA	TRBJ1-5	CASSYWDRDPHF	TGTGCCAGCAGTTACTGGGACAGGGATCCGCATTTT
TRBD1	TRBV29-1	NA	TRBJ2-3	CSVEEPGRTGGDTQYF	TGCAGCGTTGAGGAGCCGGGTCGTACAGGGGGAGATACGCAGTATTTT
NA	TRBV28	NA	TRBJ2-3	CASSPGQFTDTQYF	TGTGCCAGCAGTCCAGGACAGTTCACAGATACGCAGTATTTT
TRBD1	TRBV11-2	NA	TRBJ1-2	CASSPGQGEYGYTF	TGTGCCAGCAGCCCTGGACAGGGGGAGTATGGCTACACCTTC
NA	TRBV4-1	NA	TRBJ1-2	CASSEAEGYGYTF	TGCGCCAGCAGTGAAGCTGAAGGGTATGGCTACACCTTC
TRBD1	TRBV2	NA	TRBJ1-1	CASRYRGMNTEAFF	TGTGCCAGCAGGTACAGGGGGATGAACACTGAAGCTTTCTTT
NA	TRBV7-7	NA	TRBJ2-7	CASSPPDSREQYF	TGTGCCAGCAGCCCGCCCGACAGTCGAGAGCAGTACTTC
NA	TRBV4-2	NA	TRBJ1-1	CASSPTTGEATEAFF	TGTGCCAGCAGCCCAACGACCGGGGAGGCCACTGAAGCTTTCTTT
TRBD2	TRBV5-1	once	TRBJ2-2	CASSLVGTSGYTGELFF	TGCGCCAGCAGCTTGGTCGGGACTAGCGGGTACACCGGGGAGCTGTTTTTT
NA	TRBV4-1	NA	TRBJ1-2	CASSQVPANYGYTF	TGCGCCAGCAGCCAAGTACCAGCCAACTATGGCTACACCTTC
NA	TRBV6-2/TRBV6-3	few	TRBJ2-6	CASTLFSGANVLTF	TGTGCCAGCACCCTGTTTTCTGGGGCCAACGTCCTGACTTTC
TRBD1	TRBV7-8	few	TRBJ1-3	CASSPGQENTIYF	TGTGCCAGCAGCCCCGGACAGGAAAACACCATATATTTT
NA	TRBV7-9	NA	TRBJ2-6	CASSFPGSGANVLTF	TGTGCCAGCAGCTTCCCGGGATCCGGGGCCAACGTCCTGACTTTC
TRBD2	TRBV7-6	many	TRBJ2-1	CASSLQGLAGASYNEQFF	TGTGCCAGCAGCTTACAGGGACTAGCGGGAGCATCCTACAATGAGCAGTTCTTC
NA	TRBV27	few	TRBJ1-5	CASKQTLTVVDQPQHF	TGTGCCAGCAAGCAAACCTTGACAGTCGTAGATCAGCCCCAGCATTTT
NA	TRBV11-1	NA	TRBJ1-2	CASSLEGGRGYGYTF	TGTGCCAGCAGCTTAGAGGGGGGGCGCGGCTATGGCTACACCTTC
TRBD1	TRBV7-9	NA	TRBJ2-5	CASSEGTGFQETQYF	TGTGCCAGCAGCGAAGGGACAGGGTTCCAAGAGACCCAGTACTTC
NA	TRBV27	NA	TRBJ2-5	CASAFRGTQETQYF	TGTGCCAGCGCTTTCAGGGGGACTCAAGAGACCCAGTACTTC